Listed below are T cell receptor beta chains from one sample, sequenced in a study of type 1 and type 2 diabetes patients. MiXCR was run by TCRdb on the multiplex PCR reads, yielding one entry per CDR3 protein. The sample holds 250,000 or so distinct CDR3 sequences; roughly 50% are singletons and the top ten take 12% to 15%. The sample consisted of peripheral blood mononuclear cells (PBMCs). The source of these receptors is a man between 18 and 29 years old with type 2 diabetes. The CDR3 runs from the conserved cysteine through the conserved F or W. D genes are given only for firm matches. Some rows have no size entry. The others give once, few or many, or a class for an expanded clone.

v_call: TRBV14; d_call: TRBD2; clone_size: few; j_call: TRBJ2-7; cdr3_nt: TGTGCCAGCAGCTCGGAACTAGCGCCTCCCTACGAGCAGTACTTC; cdr3_aa: CASSSELAPPYEQYF
v_call: TRBV20-1; d_call: .; clone_size: few; j_call: TRBJ2-2; cdr3_nt: TGCAGTGGGTGGGCGGAGGGCGGCGGGGAGCTGTTTTTT; cdr3_aa: CSGWAEGGGELFF
v_call: TRBV19; d_call: .; clone_size: few; j_call: TRBJ2-2; cdr3_nt: TGTGCCAGTAGTACTCTTGCGGTTGGCGGGGAGCTGTTTTTT; cdr3_aa: CASSTLAVGGELFF
v_call: TRBV7-2; d_call: .; clone_size: .; j_call: TRBJ2-1; cdr3_nt: TGTGCCAGCAGTCCACCGGGTGGCAATGAGCAGTTCTTC; cdr3_aa: CASSPPGGNEQFF
v_call: TRBV20-1; d_call: TRBD2; clone_size: .; j_call: TRBJ2-7; cdr3_nt: TGCAGTGGACTAGCGGGAGTTCTTTACCACGAGCAGTACTTC; cdr3_aa: CSGLAGVLYHEQYF
v_call: TRBV7-6; d_call: TRBD1; clone_size: .; j_call: TRBJ1-2; cdr3_nt: TGTGCCAGCAGCGCCCTACCGGGACAGAGGAAGAGAAACTATGGCTACACCTTC; cdr3_aa: CASSALPGQRKRNYGYTF
v_call: TRBV28; d_call: .; clone_size: once; j_call: TRBJ2-2; cdr3_nt: TGTGCCAGCAGTTTAGGGGGAATAACCCGAGGGGAGCTGTTTTTT; cdr3_aa: CASSLGGITRGELFF
v_call: TRBV7-2; d_call: .; clone_size: few; j_call: TRBJ1-1; cdr3_nt: TGTGCCAGCAGCCCCTTAGGGGGAAACACTGAAGCTTTCTTT; cdr3_aa: CASSPLGGNTEAFF
v_call: TRBV9; d_call: TRBD2; clone_size: .; j_call: TRBJ2-1; cdr3_nt: TGTGCCAGCAGCTTGGGCTATCTAGCGGGCTACAATGAGCAGTTCTTC; cdr3_aa: CASSLGYLAGYNEQFF
v_call: TRBV27; d_call: .; clone_size: few; j_call: TRBJ2-1; cdr3_nt: TGTGCCAGCAGTTTATCAGGTCAGAGCGATGAGCAGTTCTTC; cdr3_aa: CASSLSGQSDEQFF
v_call: TRBV24-1; d_call: .; clone_size: many; j_call: TRBJ2-7; cdr3_nt: TGTGCCACCAGTGAGACCACGGGCGAGCAGTACTTC; cdr3_aa: CATSETTGEQYF
v_call: TRBV19; d_call: .; clone_size: few; j_call: TRBJ1-5; cdr3_nt: TGTGCCAGTAGTATTGGTAGGGATCAGCCCCAGCATTTT; cdr3_aa: CASSIGRDQPQHF
v_call: TRBV2; d_call: TRBD1; clone_size: .; j_call: TRBJ1-1; cdr3_nt: TGCGCCAGCAGTAGACAGGGAACCACTGAAGCTTTCTTT; cdr3_aa: CASSRQGTTEAFF
v_call: TRBV6-6; d_call: TRBD1; clone_size: .; j_call: TRBJ2-3; cdr3_nt: TGTGCCAGCAGGGAACAGGGGGCGAGGACAGATACGCAGTATTTT; cdr3_aa: CASREQGARTDTQYF
v_call: TRBV12-5; d_call: TRBD1; clone_size: .; j_call: TRBJ1-2; cdr3_nt: TGTGCCAGCAGTCCCCCAGGAAAGCAGGGGGTTCGTGGCTACACCTTC; cdr3_aa: CASSPPGKQGVRGYTF
v_call: TRBV30; d_call: .; clone_size: .; j_call: TRBJ2-5; cdr3_nt: TGTGCCTGGATTGGTCAGTTAGGTGTGAAAGAGACCCAGTACTTC; cdr3_aa: CAWIGQLGVKETQYF
v_call: TRBV28; d_call: .; clone_size: .; j_call: TRBJ1-2; cdr3_nt: TGTGCCAGCAGTTTATCACCAGGAACAGACTATGGCTACACCTTC; cdr3_aa: CASSLSPGTDYGYTF
v_call: TRBV7-2; d_call: .; clone_size: .; j_call: TRBJ1-2; cdr3_nt: TGTGCCAGCAGCCACTTATTCGGACGGGAAGCTAACTATGGCTACACCTTC; cdr3_aa: CASSHLFGREANYGYTF
v_call: TRBV10-3; d_call: TRBD2; clone_size: .; j_call: TRBJ2-1; cdr3_nt: TGTGCCATCAGGACAGATCTAGCGGGGGGGGAAAATGAGCAGTTCTTC; cdr3_aa: CAIRTDLAGGENEQFF
v_call: TRBV6-6; d_call: TRBD2; clone_size: .; j_call: TRBJ2-3; cdr3_nt: TGTGCCAGCGGGGTCAATCCCGGGACTAGCGCAGATACGCAGTATTTT; cdr3_aa: CASGVNPGTSADTQYF
v_call: TRBV2; d_call: .; clone_size: .; j_call: TRBJ1-6; cdr3_nt: TGTGCCGAAGGGGGGATCGGTTCACCCCTCCACTTT; cdr3_aa: CAEGGIGSPLHF
v_call: TRBV20-1; d_call: .; clone_size: few; j_call: TRBJ2-1; cdr3_nt: TGCAGTGCTAGGGCTACCGAGAAATACAATGAGCAGTTCTTC; cdr3_aa: CSARATEKYNEQFF
v_call: TRBV20-1; d_call: TRBD2; clone_size: .; j_call: TRBJ2-3; cdr3_nt: TGCAGTGCTAGGAGACTAGCGGGAGGAGCTGATACGCAGTATTTT; cdr3_aa: CSARRLAGGADTQYF
v_call: TRBV2; d_call: .; clone_size: .; j_call: TRBJ1-5; cdr3_nt: TGTGCCAGCAGTGCTTTGGGGGGGGACCAGCCCCAGCATTTT; cdr3_aa: CASSALGGDQPQHF
v_call: TRBV5-1; d_call: .; clone_size: .; j_call: TRBJ2-2; cdr3_nt: TGCGCCAGCAGCCCGGACAGTTCGAACACCGGGGAGCTGTTTTTT; cdr3_aa: CASSPDSSNTGELFF
v_call: TRBV28; d_call: TRBD1; clone_size: few; j_call: TRBJ1-1; cdr3_nt: TGTGCCAGCAGAAAACAGGGGCAAACTGAAGCTTTCTTT; cdr3_aa: CASRKQGQTEAFF
v_call: TRBV2; d_call: .; clone_size: .; j_call: TRBJ1-2; cdr3_nt: TGTGCCAGCAGTGAAATTGGAGTGACAGGCGATGGCTACACCTTC; cdr3_aa: CASSEIGVTGDGYTF
v_call: TRBV20-1; d_call: .; clone_size: .; j_call: TRBJ1-6; cdr3_nt: TGCAGTGCTACGGACAGCGTAGGTTCACCCCTCCACTTT; cdr3_aa: CSATDSVGSPLHF
v_call: TRBV12-3/TRBV12-4; d_call: .; clone_size: few; j_call: TRBJ1-1; cdr3_nt: TGTGCCAGCAGTTTTCAGACTGAAGCTTTCTTT; cdr3_aa: CASSFQTEAFF
v_call: TRBV6-5; d_call: .; clone_size: .; j_call: TRBJ2-1; cdr3_nt: TGTGCCAGCAGCCATGCTGCCGGACAGATCAATGAGCAGTTCTTC; cdr3_aa: CASSHAAGQINEQFF
v_call: TRBV2; d_call: .; clone_size: many; j_call: TRBJ2-6; cdr3_nt: TGTGCCAGCAGTGAGTGGGGGGCTGGGGCCAACGTCCTGACTTTC; cdr3_aa: CASSEWGAGANVLTF
v_call: TRBV19; d_call: TRBD1; clone_size: few; j_call: TRBJ2-5; cdr3_nt: TGTGCCAGTAGTCCTCGGACAGGGGGTTTTATAGAGACCCAGTACTTC; cdr3_aa: CASSPRTGGFIETQYF
v_call: TRBV6-5; d_call: .; clone_size: few; j_call: TRBJ2-5; cdr3_nt: TGTGCCAGTAGCCCCGTGGGAGGACGTTTAACAGAGACCCAGTACTTC; cdr3_aa: CASSPVGGRLTETQYF
v_call: TRBV12-3/TRBV12-4; d_call: TRBD2; clone_size: .; j_call: TRBJ2-6; cdr3_nt: TGTGCCAGCAGTACGGGACTACACTCTGGGGCCAACGTCCTGACTTTC; cdr3_aa: CASSTGLHSGANVLTF
v_call: TRBV6-5; d_call: TRBD2; clone_size: few; j_call: TRBJ2-1; cdr3_nt: TGTGCCAGCAGTTCTAGCGGGGGCGTTTACAATGAGCAGTTCTTC; cdr3_aa: CASSSSGGVYNEQFF
v_call: TRBV7-8; d_call: .; clone_size: .; j_call: TRBJ2-5; cdr3_nt: TGTGCCAGCAGCCCAGGGACGCCGGCTGAGGAGACCCAGTACTTC; cdr3_aa: CASSPGTPAEETQYF
v_call: TRBV11-2; d_call: TRBD1; clone_size: few; j_call: TRBJ1-1; cdr3_nt: TGTGCCAGCAGCTTAGACAGGGGGCGTGAAGCTTTCTTT; cdr3_aa: CASSLDRGREAFF
v_call: TRBV20-1; d_call: .; clone_size: .; j_call: TRBJ2-4; cdr3_nt: TGCAGTGCTAGCCCTACGGGGGATCCGCACTTC; cdr3_aa: CSASPTGDPHF
v_call: TRBV20-1; d_call: TRBD1; clone_size: .; j_call: TRBJ2-7; cdr3_nt: TGCAGTGCTTTTGACAGGGCCTACGAGCAGTACTTC; cdr3_aa: CSAFDRAYEQYF
v_call: TRBV7-8; d_call: .; clone_size: .; j_call: TRBJ1-2; cdr3_nt: TGTGCCAGCGGGGAGACCAGGGGAACTTATGGCTACACCTTC; cdr3_aa: CASGETRGTYGYTF
v_call: TRBV7-2; d_call: .; clone_size: .; j_call: TRBJ2-2; cdr3_nt: TGTGCCAGCAGCTCCTGGACGGCGAACACCGGGGAGCTGTTTTTT; cdr3_aa: CASSSWTANTGELFF
v_call: TRBV19; d_call: .; clone_size: .; j_call: TRBJ2-7; cdr3_nt: TGTGCCAGTAGTCCCGACGGGACCTACGAGCAGTACTTC; cdr3_aa: CASSPDGTYEQYF
v_call: TRBV30; d_call: .; clone_size: .; j_call: TRBJ2-2; cdr3_nt: TGTGCCTCTACCCGGACACCCACCGGGGAGCTGTTTTTT; cdr3_aa: CASTRTPTGELFF
v_call: TRBV20-1; d_call: TRBD2; clone_size: few; j_call: TRBJ2-7; cdr3_nt: TGCAGTGCTAGGGGGGCGGGAGGTCCCTCCTACGAGCAGTACTTC; cdr3_aa: CSARGAGGPSYEQYF
v_call: TRBV6-1; d_call: TRBD1; clone_size: .; j_call: TRBJ1-1; cdr3_nt: TGTGCCAGCAGAAAGGACAGGGGGACTGAAGCTTTCTTT; cdr3_aa: CASRKDRGTEAFF